Sequencing of this TCR beta chain was carried out in a study of T cells in Graves' hyperthyroidism and ophthalmopathy. About the research overall: At the time of initial diagnosis and before any treatment, peripheral blood was collected. Study-level results: Appearing also in blood were most of the thyroid clonotypes expanded above 0.001. Ophthalmopathy was identified by the model a median approximately six months ahead of onset.

Each diagnosis was grounded in clinical symptoms, serum thyroxine and TRAb, thyroid ultrasound, and orbital computed tomography. What was amplified from RNA transcripts were TCR beta CDR3 regions. TCR CDR3 regions were first amplified by RT-PCR with HTBI primers. Via MiXCR, TCRdb re-called the multiplex PCR reads, giving one row per CDR3 protein. The data show approximately 330,000 distinct CDR3 sequences, about an eighth seen once. Germline CDR1 MNHNY, CDR2 SVGAGI (reference sequence). Trimming cost V 1 base and J 2 bases, with 15 bases left between them. CDR3 size: 18 residues. This clonotype was recorded a few times. Its specificity is unknown.

This chain joins TRBV6-6 and TRBJ2-6; D may be TRBD2 (6 bases). The sample comprised blood. The receptor's source is a woman aged 35 to 49 with Graves' ophthalmopathy. CDR3 sequence: CASSYLPTSGAGANVLTF. Here the CDR3 DNA reads TGTGCCAGCAGTTACTTACCTACCTCGGGGGCTGGGGCCAACGTCCTGACTTTC.